This TCR beta chain was identified in a study of control samples from healthy donors and cancer patients (dated by TCRdb to the early 2020s). Receptor amplification or capture employed the immunoSEQ multiplex PCR assay. Entries here come from immuneACCESS through TCRdb and include only in-frame sequences with V and J called. Some clones fail to appear in such tables; in the studies checked, an unresolved V gene covers under half of the shortfall, and the cause of the remainder is unknown. This sample has 100,000 to 130,000 clones in its table, and almost 85% of those were observed once. The ten largest clonotypes hold about 7% of the sample. Relative to germline, V is 5 bases shorter and J is 4 bases shorter, with 5 bases between their ends. The CDR3 sequence holds 12 residues, the cysteine and phenylalanine included. The sequence is cut down to CDR3 DNA, 36 bases in frame from base 1. This clone appeared a single time. Its antigen remains undetermined. Within one base of it there is no much larger clone, and no base qualities were kept.

The V and J genes are TRBV12-3 or TRBV12-4 and TRBJ2-2; the D gene identity is not certain. Sample: blood. The TCR originated in a man younger than 35 in good health. The CDR3 reads as follows: CASSPRTGELFF. The base sequence is TGTGCCAGCAGTCCTCGCACCGGGGAGCTGTTTTTT.